This T cell receptor (beta chain) was sequenced during a study of cytomegalovirus exposure and HLA in healthy donors. Whole-study results and caveats: Later analysis identified several of the most significant clusters that appeared linked to common viral pathogens.

Germline loops: CDR1 LNHDA, CDR2 SQIVND (reference sequence). The J segment lost 7 bases and the V segment lost 6 bases, leaving 16 bases of the junction unmatched. This CDR3 has 18 residues. Researchers ran the PCR with 60 Vbeta and 13 Jbeta primers. The protocol was immunoSEQ multiplex PCR, while the TCRdb copy is restricted to in-frame clones and leaves out a portion. The table has about 86,000 clones, just over 70% seen once. As regards this clone: The antigen is unknown.

This chain links TRBV19 with TRBJ2-1; the match to TRBD1 covers 12 bases. Sequencing was performed on PBMCs. The receptor's source is a man in his sixties in good health and CMV-seronegative. The CDR3 region is CASSASVGRDRGRNEQFF. CDR3 nucleotides: TGTGCCAGTAGCGCATCTGTCGGTCGGGACAGGGGGCGAAATGAGCAGTTCTTC.